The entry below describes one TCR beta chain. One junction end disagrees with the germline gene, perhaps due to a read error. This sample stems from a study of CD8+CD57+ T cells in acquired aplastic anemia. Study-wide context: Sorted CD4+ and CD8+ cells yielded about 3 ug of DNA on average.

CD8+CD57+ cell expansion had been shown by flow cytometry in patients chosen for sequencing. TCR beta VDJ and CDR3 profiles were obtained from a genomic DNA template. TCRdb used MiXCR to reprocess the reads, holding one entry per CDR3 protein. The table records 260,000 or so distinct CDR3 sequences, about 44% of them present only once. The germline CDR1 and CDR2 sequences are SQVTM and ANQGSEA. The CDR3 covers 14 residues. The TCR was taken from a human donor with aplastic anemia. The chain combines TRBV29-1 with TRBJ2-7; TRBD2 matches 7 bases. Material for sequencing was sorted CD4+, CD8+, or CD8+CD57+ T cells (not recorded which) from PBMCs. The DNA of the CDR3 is TGCAGCGTTCAAGACGGGGGGATCATCTACGAGCAGTACTTC. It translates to CSVQDGGIIYEQYF.